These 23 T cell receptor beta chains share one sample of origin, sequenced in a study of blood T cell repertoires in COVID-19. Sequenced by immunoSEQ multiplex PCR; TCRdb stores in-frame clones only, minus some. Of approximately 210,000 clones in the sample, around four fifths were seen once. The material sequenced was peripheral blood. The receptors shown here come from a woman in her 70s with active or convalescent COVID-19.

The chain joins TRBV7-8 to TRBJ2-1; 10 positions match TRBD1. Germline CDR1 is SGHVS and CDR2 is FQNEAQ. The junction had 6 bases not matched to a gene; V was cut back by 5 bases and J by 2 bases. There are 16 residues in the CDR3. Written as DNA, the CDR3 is TGTGCCAGCAGCCGGGGGACAGGGGCCCCCTACAATGAGCAGTTCTTC. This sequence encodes CASSRGTGAPYNEQFF.

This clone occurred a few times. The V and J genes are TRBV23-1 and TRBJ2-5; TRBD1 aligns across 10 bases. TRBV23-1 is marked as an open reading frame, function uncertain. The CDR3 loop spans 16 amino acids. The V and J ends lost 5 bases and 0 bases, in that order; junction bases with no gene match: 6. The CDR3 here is CASSFGTGEYQETQYF. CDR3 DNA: TGCGCCAGCAGTTTCGGGACAGGGGAGTACCAAGAGACCCAGTACTTC.

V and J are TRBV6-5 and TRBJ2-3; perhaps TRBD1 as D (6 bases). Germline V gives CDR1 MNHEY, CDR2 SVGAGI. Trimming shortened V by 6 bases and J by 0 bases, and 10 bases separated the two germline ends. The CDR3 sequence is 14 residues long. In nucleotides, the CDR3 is TGTGCCAGCAGAGCGGACAGTAGCACAGATACGCAGTATTTT. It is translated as CASRADSSTDTQYF.

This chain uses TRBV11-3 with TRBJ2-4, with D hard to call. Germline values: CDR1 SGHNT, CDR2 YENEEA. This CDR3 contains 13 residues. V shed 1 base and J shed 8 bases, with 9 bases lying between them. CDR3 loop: CASSLGRGDIQYF. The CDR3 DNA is TGTGCCAGCAGCTTAGGTCGAGGTGACATTCAGTACTTC.

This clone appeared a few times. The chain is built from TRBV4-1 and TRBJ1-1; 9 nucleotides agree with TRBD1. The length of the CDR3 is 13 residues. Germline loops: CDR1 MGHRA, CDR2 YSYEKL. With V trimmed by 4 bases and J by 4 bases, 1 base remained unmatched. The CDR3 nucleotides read TGCGCCAGCAGCCCGACAGGGGGCACTGAAGCTTTCTTT. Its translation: CASSPTGGTEAFF.

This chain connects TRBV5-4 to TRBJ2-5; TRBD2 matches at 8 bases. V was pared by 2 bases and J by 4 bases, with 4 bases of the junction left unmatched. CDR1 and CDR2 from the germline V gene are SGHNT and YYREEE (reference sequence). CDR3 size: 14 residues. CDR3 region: CASSLAGDRETQYF. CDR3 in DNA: TGTGCCAGCAGCTTAGCGGGGGATCGAGAGACCCAGTACTTC.

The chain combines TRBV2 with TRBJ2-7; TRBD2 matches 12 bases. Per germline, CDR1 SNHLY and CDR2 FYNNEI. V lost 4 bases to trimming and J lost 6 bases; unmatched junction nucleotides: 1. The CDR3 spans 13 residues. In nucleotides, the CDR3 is TGTGCCAGCAGTGGGACTAGCGGGATCGAGCAGTACTTC. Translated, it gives CASSGTSGIEQYF.

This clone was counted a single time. The CDR3 here is CASSLGRQYPQHF. For the CDR3, the DNA is TGTGCCAGCAGCTTAGGGAGACAGTACCCCCAGCATTTT. The V gene is TRBV11-2, the J gene TRBJ1-5, with D possibly being TRBD1 (5 bases). CDR1 is SGHAT and CDR2 is FQNNGV in the germline V gene. The CDR3 spans 13 residues. V was clipped by 1 base and J by 10 bases, with 11 bases between them.

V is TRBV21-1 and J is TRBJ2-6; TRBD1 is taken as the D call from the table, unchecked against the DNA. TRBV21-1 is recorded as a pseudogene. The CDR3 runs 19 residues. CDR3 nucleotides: TGTGCCAGCAGCAAAGATCCGGGACAGGGGGCTTCGGGGGCCAACGTCCTGACTTTC. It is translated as CASSKDPGQGASGANVLTF.

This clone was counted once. In DNA form, the CDR3 reads TGTGCCAGCAGCGTAGCCCCTTCGGGGAGGGATAATGAAAAACTGTTTTTT. Its protein is CASSVAPSGRDNEKLFF. This chain joins TRBV9 and TRBJ1-4; D is undetermined. The CDR3 sequence is 17 residues long. The V end was cut by 0 bases, the J end by 4 bases, with 16 bases between. Germline assignment: CDR1 SGDLS and CDR2 YYNGEE.

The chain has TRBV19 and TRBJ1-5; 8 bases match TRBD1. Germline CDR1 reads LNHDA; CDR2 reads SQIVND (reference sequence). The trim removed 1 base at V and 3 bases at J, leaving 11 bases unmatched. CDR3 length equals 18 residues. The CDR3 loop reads CASSIGATGTGYNQPQHF. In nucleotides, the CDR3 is TGTGCCAGTAGTATAGGGGCCACCGGGACAGGTTACAATCAGCCCCAGCATTTT.

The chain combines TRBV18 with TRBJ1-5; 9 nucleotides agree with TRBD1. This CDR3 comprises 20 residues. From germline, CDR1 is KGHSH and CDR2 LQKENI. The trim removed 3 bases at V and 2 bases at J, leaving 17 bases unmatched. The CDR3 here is CASSPPTGTGGYGGNQPQHF. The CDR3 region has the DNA TGTGCCAGCTCACCCCCCACCGGCACAGGGGGCTACGGTGGCAATCAGCCCCAGCATTTT.

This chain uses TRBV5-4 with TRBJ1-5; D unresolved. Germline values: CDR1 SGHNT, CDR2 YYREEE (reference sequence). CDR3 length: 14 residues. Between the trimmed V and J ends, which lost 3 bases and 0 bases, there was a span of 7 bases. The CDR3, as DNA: TGTGCCAGCAGCTCCCAGAATAGCAATCAGCCCCAGCATTTT. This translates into CASSSQNSNQPQHF.

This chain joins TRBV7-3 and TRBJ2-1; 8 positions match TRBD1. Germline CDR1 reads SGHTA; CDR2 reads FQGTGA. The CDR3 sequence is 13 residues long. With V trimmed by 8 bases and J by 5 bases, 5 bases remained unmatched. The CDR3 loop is CASGTGPDNEQFF. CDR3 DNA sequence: TGTGCCAGCGGGACAGGACCGGACAATGAGCAGTTCTTC.

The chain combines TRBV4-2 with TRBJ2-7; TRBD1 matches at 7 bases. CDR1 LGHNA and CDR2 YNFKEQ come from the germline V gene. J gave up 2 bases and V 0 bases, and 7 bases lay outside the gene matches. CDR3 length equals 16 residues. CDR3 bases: TGTGCCAGCAGCCAAGATTGGGACAGAACTACCTACGAGCAGTACTTC. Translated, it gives CASSQDWDRTTYEQYF.

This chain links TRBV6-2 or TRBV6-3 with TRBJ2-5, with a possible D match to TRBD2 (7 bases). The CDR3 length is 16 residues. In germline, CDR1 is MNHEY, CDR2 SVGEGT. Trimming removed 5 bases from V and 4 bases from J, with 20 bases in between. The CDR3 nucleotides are TGTGCCAGCAGTGCTCTTCGAGGGGGGGTTGCAGAGACCCAGTACTTC. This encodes CASSALRGGVAETQYF.

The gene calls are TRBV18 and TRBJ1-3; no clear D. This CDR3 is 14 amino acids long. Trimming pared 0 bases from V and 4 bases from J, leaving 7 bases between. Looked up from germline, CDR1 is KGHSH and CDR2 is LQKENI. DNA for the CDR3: TGTGCCAGCTCACCACCAGCCCTCGGAAACACCATATATTTT. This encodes CASSPPALGNTIYF.

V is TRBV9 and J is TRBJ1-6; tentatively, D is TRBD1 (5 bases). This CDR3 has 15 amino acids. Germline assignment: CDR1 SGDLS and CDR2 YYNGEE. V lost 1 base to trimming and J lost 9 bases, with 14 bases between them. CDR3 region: CASSVNQGEGSPLHF. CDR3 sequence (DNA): TGTGCCAGCAGCGTAAATCAGGGTGAAGGTTCACCCCTCCACTTT. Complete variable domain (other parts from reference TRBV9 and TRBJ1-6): DSGVTQTPKHLITATGQRVTLRCSPRSGDLSVYWYQQSLDQGLQFLIQYYNGEERAKGNILERFSAQQFPDLHSELNLSSLELGDSALYFCASSVNQGEGSPLHFGNGTRLTVT.

The DNA for the CDR3 is TGTGCCACCAGCAGAGTCGGGGTTCAGAATGAGCAGTTCTTC. Its protein is CATSRVGVQNEQFF. The chain combines TRBV15 with TRBJ2-1; D might be TRBD2 (5 bases). The CDR3 consists of 14 residues. With 1 base removed from V and 7 bases from J, the gap between germline ends came to 11 bases. Germline CDR1 is LNHNV and CDR2 is YYDKDF (reference sequence).

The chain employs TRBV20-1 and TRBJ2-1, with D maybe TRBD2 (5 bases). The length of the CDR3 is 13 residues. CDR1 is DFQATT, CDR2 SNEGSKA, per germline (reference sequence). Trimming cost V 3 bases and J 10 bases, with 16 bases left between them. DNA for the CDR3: TGCAGTGCTAGTGTCGAGGGTAAGGACGAGCAGTTCTTC. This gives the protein CSASVEGKDEQFF.

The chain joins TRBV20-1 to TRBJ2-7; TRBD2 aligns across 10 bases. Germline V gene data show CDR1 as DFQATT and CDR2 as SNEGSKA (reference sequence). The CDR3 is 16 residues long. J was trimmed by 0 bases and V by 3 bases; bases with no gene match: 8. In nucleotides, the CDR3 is TGCAGTGCTAGTCGGACTAGCGGCAGAAGCTCCTACGAGCAGTACTTC. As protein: CSASRTSGRSSYEQYF.

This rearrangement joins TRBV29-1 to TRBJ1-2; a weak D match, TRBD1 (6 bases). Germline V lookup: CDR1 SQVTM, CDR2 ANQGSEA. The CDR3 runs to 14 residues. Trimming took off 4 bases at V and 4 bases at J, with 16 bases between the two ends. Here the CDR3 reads CSVVPRTGTYGYTF. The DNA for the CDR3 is TGCAGCGTTGTCCCGAGAACAGGGACCTATGGCTACACCTTC.

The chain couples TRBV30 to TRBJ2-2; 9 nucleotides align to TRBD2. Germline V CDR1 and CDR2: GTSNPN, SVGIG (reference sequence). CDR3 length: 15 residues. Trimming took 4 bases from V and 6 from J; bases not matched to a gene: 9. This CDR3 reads CAWTGKGLAAGELFF. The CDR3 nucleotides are TGTGCCTGGACCGGAAAGGGACTAGCCGCCGGGGAGCTGTTTTTT.